This TCR beta chain was retrieved from a study of shared clonotypes between healthy human individuals. Study-wide background: Plates per donor: three CD4 naive, three CD4 memory, two CD8 naive, one CD8 memory.

On this clone: The antigen remains unidentified.

Findings of the study overall: Naive CD4 clonotypes were shared across a few donors at about 5.3%.

Every donor was a Caucasian adult from Nashville, Tennessee. Clones were sequenced by immunoSEQ multiplex PCR, and TCRdb holds only the in-frame ones, with some missing. Of about 1 million clones in the sample, around 74% were seen once. Sequencing was done on a sample of memory CD4+ T cells sorted from blood. The subset denotes: CD45RA-negative fraction. The sequence derives from a man in his late teens or twenties in good health.

CDR3 bases: TGTGCCTGGAGTCTGGGAGGGAGCGAGTACGAGCAGTACTTC. It encodes CAWSLGGSEYEQYF. The rearrangement links TRBV30 to TRBJ2-7, with 7 nucleotides matching TRBD2. Germline loops: CDR1 GTSNPN, CDR2 SVGIG (reference sequence). This CDR3 is 14 amino acids long. V dropped 2 bases and J dropped 4; count of bases not matched to a gene: 8. The full variable domain, with the rest looked up from reference TRBV30 and TRBJ2-7, is SQTIHQWPATLVQPVGSPLSLECTVEGTSNPNLYWYRQAAGRGLQLLFYSVGIGQISSEVPQNLSASRPQDRQFILSSKKLLLSDSGFYLCAWSLGGSEYEQYFGPGTRLTVT.